This T cell receptor beta chain was captured by sequencing in a study of T cell repertoires in cytomegalovirus infection. Study background: The public TCR beta signatures pointed to both CMV infection and matching HLA type. Overall study results and limits: The response measured ex vivo was dominated by TCR beta clonotypes (HLA-C-restricted and CMV-specific).

The germline V and J ends were trimmed by 6 bases and 1 base, with 13 bases remaining between them. This CDR3 has 15 amino acids. The germline V gene has CDR1 SGHVS and CDR2 FQNEAQ. A few counts support this clonotype. Its antigen is still unknown. TCRdb itself ran the reads through MiXCR, one entry per CDR3 protein. The sample has around 47,000 distinct CDR3 sequences; roughly a fifth are singletons. The clonotype originates from a human donor in good health (CMV status not recorded). Some clones in this sample may be carry-over from other donors' samples. Sequences were derived from CD8+ T cells from cultured PBMCs, sampled from culture after CMV antigen stimulation. The chain couples TRBV7-8 to TRBJ1-5, with D uncertain. The CDR3 region is CASSRGPGSNQPQHF. Here the CDR3 DNA reads TGTGCCAGCAGTCGAGGACCGGGCAGCAATCAGCCCCAGCATTTT.